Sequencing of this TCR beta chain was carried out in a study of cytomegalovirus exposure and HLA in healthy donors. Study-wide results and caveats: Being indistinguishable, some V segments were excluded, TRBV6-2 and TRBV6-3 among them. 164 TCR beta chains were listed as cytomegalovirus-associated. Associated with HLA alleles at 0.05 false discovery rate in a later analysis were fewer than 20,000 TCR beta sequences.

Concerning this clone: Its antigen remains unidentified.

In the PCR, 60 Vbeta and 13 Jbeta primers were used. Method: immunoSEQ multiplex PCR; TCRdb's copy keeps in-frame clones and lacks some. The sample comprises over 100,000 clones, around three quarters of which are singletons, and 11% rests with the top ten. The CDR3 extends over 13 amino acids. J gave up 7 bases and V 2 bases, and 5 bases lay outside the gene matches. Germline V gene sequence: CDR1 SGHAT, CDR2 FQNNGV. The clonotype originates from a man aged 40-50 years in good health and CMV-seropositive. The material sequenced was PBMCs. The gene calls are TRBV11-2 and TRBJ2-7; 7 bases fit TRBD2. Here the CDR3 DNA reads TGTGCCAGCAGCTTATTGAGGGAGGGGGAGCAGTACTTC. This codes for CASSLLREGEQYF.